This record looks at one TCR beta chain sequence and its context. Its antigen is not known. Assay: immunoSEQ multiplex PCR; the TCRdb copy retains only in-frame clones and omits some. There are 20,000 or so clones in the sample; about 86% occur only once, and around 40% lies in the top ten. These data belong to a study of OX40 agonist ivuxolimab in advanced cancers. Study details: Two cutaneous melanoma patients and one hepatocellular carcinoma patient, three in all, had partial responses.

Study outcomes and limitations: At doses 0.1 to 3.0 mg/kg, CD4+ and CD8+ clones expanded.

Trimming took off 5 bases at V and 10 bases at J, with 18 bases between the two ends. Germline loops: CDR1 MNHNS, CDR2 SASEGT. The CDR3 contains 14 residues. Cycle 7 day 1, cycle 4 day 1, and baseline were the timepoints at which blood was sampled. This clonotype originated in an adult with an advanced solid tumor such as melanoma, head and neck, liver or kidney cancer. This chain connects TRBV6-1 to TRBJ2-1; either TRBD1 or TRBD2 may supply D (5 bases each). The specimen comprised CD4+ or CD8+ T cells sorted from blood, sampled in a trial of the OX40 agonist ivuxolimab. DNA for the CDR3: TGTGCCAGCAGTTTGTCGGGGCCCCCCCACGAGCAGTTCTTC. This translates into CASSLSGPPHEQFF.